This TCR beta chain was sequenced for a study of blood T cell repertoires in COVID-19 (dated by TCRdb to 2018 to 2021). Describing the broader study: Samples from collaborators originated in the United States, Italy and Spain and spanned both the acute and convalescent phases of COVID-19. The prospective study material was composed of cDNA or gDNA derived from T cells, B-cell-depleted T cells, or PBMCs. Subjects who had been exposed to COVID-19, were actively infected with it, or had recovered from it provided the deeply sampled blood TCRbeta repertoires that made up the dataset. The repertoires were made available in a free public database intended to serve as a resource for research on the immune response to SARS-CoV-2. The samples were drawn from the first 160 participants of the ongoing ImmuneRACE study and from 950 to 1,500 subjects provided by 6 global collaborators. Nearly every sample came with metadata listing a de-identified subject ID, COVID-19 status, age in years and sex. Where available, HLA class I and class II types were obtained from metadata supplied by the sample provider rather than from assay-based typing.

A word on this clone: Which antigen it targets is not known. There are no base qualities to consult, and no much larger clone falls within one base.

Points the paper makes about the study in general: The amount of clinical and demographic metadata varied by source and participant and was provided uncurated.

The immunoSEQ Assay, a bias-controlled multiplex PCR, was used to amplify TCRbeta CDR3 regions from genomic DNA. The paper's processing steps were these. The number of nucleated cells in each sample was estimated by amplification of reference gene primers within the assay. Sequence reads were collapsed and filtered to measure the absolute abundance of every unique TCRbeta CDR3 rearrangement. For each sample, productive Simpson clonality was calculated as the square root of Simpson's diversity index over productive rearrangements. TCRdb's version of the immuneACCESS table is confined to in-frame rearrangements and falls short of the full clone set. An unresolved V gene accounts for under half of the shortfall where checked; the remainder is of unknown origin. V, J and clone size were drawn from that table, and D and trimming were deduced from the DNA. Counted in this sample were some 90,000 clones; about nine tenths of them appeared once. Approximately 2% of the sample comes from the top ten.

The collaborating institutions used their own protocols to collect whole blood in K2EDTA tubes. For TCRbeta analysis, collaborators shipped samples in one of three forms: frozen whole blood, isolated PBMCs, or DNA extracted from either of those sample types. Sequenced material: peripheral blood. The TCR sequence derives from a man aged 50-59 years with acute or convalescent COVID-19.

DNA sequence: TGTGCCAGCAGTCGAGGCCGACAGGGGGCTAATGAAAAACTGTTTTTT. Translated, it reads CASSRGRQGANEKLFF. This chain joins TRBV13 to TRBJ1-4, with 9 junctional bases fitting TRBD1. CDR1 and CDR2, looked up from the germline V gene (reference sequence), are PRHDT and FYEKMQ. Germline trimming amounts to 6 bases on V and 3 bases on J, with 8 as the count of junction bases outside the gene matches. From cysteine to phenylalanine, the CDR3 is 16 amino acids long. Only CDR3 DNA remains: 48 bases, in frame from the first base. The full variable domain, completed from the reference TRBV13 and TRBJ1-4 proteins outside the CDR3, reads AAGVIQSPRHLIKEKRETATLKCYPIPRHDTVYWYQQGPGQDPQFLISFYEKMQSDKGSIPDRFSAQQFSDYHSELNMSSLELGDSALYFCASSRGRQGANEKLFFGSGTQLSVL.